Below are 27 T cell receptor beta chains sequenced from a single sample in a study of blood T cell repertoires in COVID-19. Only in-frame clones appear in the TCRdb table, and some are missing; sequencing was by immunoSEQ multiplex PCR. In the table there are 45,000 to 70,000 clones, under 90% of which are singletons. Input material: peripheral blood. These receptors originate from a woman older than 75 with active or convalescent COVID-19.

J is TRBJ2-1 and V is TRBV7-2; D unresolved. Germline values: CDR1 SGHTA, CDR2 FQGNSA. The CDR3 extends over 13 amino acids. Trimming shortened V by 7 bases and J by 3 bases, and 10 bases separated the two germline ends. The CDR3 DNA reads TGTGCCAGCACCCTCCCTCTCTACAATGAGCAGTTCTTC. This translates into CASTLPLYNEQFF.

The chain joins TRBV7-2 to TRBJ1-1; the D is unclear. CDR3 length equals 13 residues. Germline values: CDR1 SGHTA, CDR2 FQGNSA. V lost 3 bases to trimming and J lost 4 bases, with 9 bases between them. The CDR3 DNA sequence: TGTGCCAGCAGCTTCCGTTTCAGCACTGAAGCTTTCTTT. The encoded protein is CASSFRFSTEAFF.

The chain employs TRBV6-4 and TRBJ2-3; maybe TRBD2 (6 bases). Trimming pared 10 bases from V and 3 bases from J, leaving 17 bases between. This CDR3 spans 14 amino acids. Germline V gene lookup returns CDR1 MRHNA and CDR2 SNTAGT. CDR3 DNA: TGTGCCACGCACGGGACGGGGAGGACAGATACGCAGTATTTT. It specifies CATHGTGRTDTQYF.

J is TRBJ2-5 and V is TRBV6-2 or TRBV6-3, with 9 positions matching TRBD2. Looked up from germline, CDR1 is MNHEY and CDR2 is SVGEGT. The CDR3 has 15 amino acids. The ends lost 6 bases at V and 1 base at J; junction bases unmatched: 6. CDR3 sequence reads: CASSLAGQSQETQYF. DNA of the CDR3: TGTGCCAGCAGCCTAGCGGGACAAAGCCAAGAGACCCAGTACTTC.

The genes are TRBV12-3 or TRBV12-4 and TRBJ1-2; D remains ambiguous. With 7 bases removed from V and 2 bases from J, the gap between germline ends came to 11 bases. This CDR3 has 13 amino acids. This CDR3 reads CASTQTPNYGYTF. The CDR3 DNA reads TGTGCCAGCACCCAAACACCGAACTATGGCTACACCTTC.

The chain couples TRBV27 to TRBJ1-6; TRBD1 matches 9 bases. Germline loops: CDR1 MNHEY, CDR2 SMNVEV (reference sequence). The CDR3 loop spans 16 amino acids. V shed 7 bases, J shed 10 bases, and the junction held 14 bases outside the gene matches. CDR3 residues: CASTLGQTGGRSPLHF. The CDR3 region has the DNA TGTGCCAGCACTTTGGGGCAGACAGGGGGTAGGTCACCCCTCCACTTT.

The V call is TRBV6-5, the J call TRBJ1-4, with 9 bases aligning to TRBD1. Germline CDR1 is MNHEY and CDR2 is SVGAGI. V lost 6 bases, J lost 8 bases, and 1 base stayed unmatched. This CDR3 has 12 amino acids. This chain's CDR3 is CASRGTGEKLFF. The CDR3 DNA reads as TGTGCCAGCAGGGGGACAGGGGAAAAACTGTTTTTT.

This CDR3 reads CASSQDAGQLNEKLFF. The CDR3 region has the DNA TGTGCCAGCAGCCAAGATGCGGGACAGCTGAATGAAAAACTGTTTTTT. The chain is built from TRBV4-2 and TRBJ1-4; 7 nucleotides align to TRBD1. In germline, CDR1 is LGHNA, CDR2 YNFKEQ. CDR3 length equals 16 residues. The ends lost 0 bases at V and 5 bases at J; junction bases unmatched: 6.

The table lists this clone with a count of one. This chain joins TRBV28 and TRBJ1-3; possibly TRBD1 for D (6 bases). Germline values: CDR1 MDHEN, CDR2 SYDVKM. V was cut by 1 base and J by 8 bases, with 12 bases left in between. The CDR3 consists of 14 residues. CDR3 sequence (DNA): TGTGCCAGCAGTTTATTACAGGGCGGCCACACCATATATTTT. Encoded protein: CASSLLQGGHTIYF.

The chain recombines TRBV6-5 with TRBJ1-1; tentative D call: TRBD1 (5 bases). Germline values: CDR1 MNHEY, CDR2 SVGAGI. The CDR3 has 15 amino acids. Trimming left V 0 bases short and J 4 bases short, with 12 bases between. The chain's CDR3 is CASSYSIGGSTEAFF. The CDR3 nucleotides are TGTGCCAGCAGTTACTCGATCGGGGGGAGCACTGAAGCTTTCTTT.

In nucleotides, the CDR3 is TGTGCCAGCAGGGCGACAATGAGCACAGATACGCAGTATTTT. It is translated as CASRATMSTDTQYF. The chain recombines TRBV2 with TRBJ2-3, with unresolved D. The V end lost 6 bases, the J end lost 0 bases, and 10 bases lay between the germline ends. Germline assignment: CDR1 SNHLY and CDR2 FYNNEI. CDR3 length equals 14 residues. Full variable domain (rest looked up from reference TRBV2 and TRBJ2-3): EPEVTQTPSHQVTQMGQEVILRCVPISNHLYFYWYRQILGQKVEFLVSFYNNEISEKSEIFDDQFSVERPDGSNFTLKIRSTKLEDSAMYFCASRATMSTDTQYFGPGTRLTVL.

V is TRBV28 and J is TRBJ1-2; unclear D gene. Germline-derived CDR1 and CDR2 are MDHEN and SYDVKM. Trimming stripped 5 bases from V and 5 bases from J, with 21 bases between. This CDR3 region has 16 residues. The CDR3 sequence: CASSQYHLQRGYGYTF. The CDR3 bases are TGTGCCAGCAGTCAATATCACCTCCAAAGAGGATATGGCTACACCTTC.

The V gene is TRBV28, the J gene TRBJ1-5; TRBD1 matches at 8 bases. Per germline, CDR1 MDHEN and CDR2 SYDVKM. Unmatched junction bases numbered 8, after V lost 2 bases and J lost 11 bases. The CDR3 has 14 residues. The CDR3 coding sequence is TGTGCCAGCAGTTTAGGACAGGGCTCACCGGCCCAGCATTTT. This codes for CASSLGQGSPAQHF.

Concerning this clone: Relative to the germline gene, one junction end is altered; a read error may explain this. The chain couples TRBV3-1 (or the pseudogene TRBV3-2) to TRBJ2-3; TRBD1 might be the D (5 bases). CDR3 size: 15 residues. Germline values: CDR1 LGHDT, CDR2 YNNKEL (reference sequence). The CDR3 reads CASTQTAGFTDTQYF. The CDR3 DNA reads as TGTGCCAGCACCCAAACGGCAGGGTTCACAGATACGCAGTATTTT.

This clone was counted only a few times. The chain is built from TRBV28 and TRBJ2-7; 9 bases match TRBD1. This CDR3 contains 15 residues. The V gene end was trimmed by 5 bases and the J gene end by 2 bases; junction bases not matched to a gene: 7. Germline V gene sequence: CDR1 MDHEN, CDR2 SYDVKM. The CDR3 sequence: CASSPRRTGAYEQYF. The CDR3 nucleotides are TGTGCCAGCAGTCCACGAAGGACAGGGGCCTACGAGCAGTACTTC.

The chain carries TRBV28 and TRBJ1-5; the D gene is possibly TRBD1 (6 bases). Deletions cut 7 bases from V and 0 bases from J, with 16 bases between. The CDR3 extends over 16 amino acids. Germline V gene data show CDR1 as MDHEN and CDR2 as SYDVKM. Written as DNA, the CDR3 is TGTGCCAGCATCTGGGGTGGACAGTTTAGCAATCAGCCCCAGCATTTT. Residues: CASIWGGQFSNQPQHF.

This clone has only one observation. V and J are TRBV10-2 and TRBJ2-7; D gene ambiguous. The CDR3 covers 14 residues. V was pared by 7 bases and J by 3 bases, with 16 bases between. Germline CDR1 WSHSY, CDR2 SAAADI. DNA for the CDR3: TGCGCCAGCAAGTCGACGGGTACGGACTACGAGCAGTACTTC. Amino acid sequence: CASKSTGTDYEQYF.

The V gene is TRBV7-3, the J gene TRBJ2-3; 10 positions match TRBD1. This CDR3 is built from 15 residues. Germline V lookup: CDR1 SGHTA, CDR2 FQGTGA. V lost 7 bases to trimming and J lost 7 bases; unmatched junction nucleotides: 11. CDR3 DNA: TGTGCCAGCACCCCGGGACAGGGGTCGTTTAATACGCAGTATTTT. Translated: CASTPGQGSFNTQYF.

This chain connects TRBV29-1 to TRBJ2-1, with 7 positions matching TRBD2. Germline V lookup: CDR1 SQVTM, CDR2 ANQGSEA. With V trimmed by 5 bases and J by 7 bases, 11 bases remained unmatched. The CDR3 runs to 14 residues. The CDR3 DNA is TGCAGCGTTCATTTTAGCGTGGGGGGGAATGAGCAGTTCTTC. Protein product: CSVHFSVGGNEQFF.

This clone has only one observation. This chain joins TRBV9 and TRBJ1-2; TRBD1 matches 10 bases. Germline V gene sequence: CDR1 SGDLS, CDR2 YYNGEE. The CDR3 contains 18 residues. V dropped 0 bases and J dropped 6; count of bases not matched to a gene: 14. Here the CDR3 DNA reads TGTGCCAGCAGCGTAGTTGGCGTTGGGACAGGGGAGGAAGATGGCTACACCTTC. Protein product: CASSVVGVGTGEEDGYTF.

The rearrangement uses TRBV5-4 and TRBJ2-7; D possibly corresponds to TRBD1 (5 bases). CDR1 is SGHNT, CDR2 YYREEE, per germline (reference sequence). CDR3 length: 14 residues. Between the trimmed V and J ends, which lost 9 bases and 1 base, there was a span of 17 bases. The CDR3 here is CATVSSSGSYEQYF. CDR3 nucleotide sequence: TGTGCCACAGTCTCGTCCTCAGGGTCCTACGAGCAGTACTTC.

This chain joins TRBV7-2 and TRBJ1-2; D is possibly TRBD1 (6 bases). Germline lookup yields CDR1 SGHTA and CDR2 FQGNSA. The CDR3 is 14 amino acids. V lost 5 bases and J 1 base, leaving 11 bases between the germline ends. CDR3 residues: CASSPRTDNYGYTF. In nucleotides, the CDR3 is TGTGCCAGCAGCCCCCGGACAGATAACTATGGCTACACCTTC.

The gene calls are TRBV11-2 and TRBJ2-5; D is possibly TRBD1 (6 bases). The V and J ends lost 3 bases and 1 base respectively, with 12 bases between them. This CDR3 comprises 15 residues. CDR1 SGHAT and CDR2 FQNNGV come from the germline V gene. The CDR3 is CASSFGGGPQETQYF. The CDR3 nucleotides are TGTGCCAGCAGCTTCGGTGGGGGCCCCCAAGAGACCCAGTACTTC.

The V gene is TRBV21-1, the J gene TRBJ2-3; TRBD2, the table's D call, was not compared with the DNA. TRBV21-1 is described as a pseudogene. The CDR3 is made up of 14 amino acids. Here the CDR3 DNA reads TGTGCCAGCAGCTGTTTTGCGGCCACAGATACGCAGTATTTT. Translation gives CASSCFAATDTQYF.

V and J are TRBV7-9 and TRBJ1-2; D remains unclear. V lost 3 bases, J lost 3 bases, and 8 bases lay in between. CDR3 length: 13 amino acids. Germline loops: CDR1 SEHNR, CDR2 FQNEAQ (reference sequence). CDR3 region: CASSLRGDYGYTF. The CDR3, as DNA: TGTGCCAGCAGCTTGCGGGGAGACTATGGCTACACCTTC.

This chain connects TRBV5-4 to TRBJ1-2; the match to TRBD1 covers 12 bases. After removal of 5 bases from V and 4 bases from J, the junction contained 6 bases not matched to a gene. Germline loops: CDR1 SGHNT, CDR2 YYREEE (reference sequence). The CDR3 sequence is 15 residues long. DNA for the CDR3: TGTGCCAGCAGGACGGGACAGGGGGCGGCCTATGGCTACACCTTC. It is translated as CASRTGQGAAYGYTF. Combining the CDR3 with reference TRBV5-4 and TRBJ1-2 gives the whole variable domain ETGVTQSPTHLIKTRGQQVTLRCSSQSGHNTVSWYQQALGQGPQFIFQYYREEENGRGNFPPRFSGLQFPNYSSELNVNALELDDSALYLCASRTGQGAAYGYTFGSGTRLTVV.

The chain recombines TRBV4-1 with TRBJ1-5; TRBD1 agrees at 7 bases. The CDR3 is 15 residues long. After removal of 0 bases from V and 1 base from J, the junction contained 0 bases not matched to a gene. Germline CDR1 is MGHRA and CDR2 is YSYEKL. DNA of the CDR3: TGCGCCAGCAGCCAAGAACAGGGGAGCAATCAGCCCCAGCATTTT. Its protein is CASSQEQGSNQPQHF.